These T cell receptor beta chains were read from a single sample in a study of cytotoxic CD8 clonotypes in ibrutinib-treated CLL. Generated by immunoSEQ multiplex PCR, the TCRdb table keeps only in-frame clones and is missing some. The repertoire holds 110,000 to 150,000 clones, about 79% seen once, with 9.5% to 15% in the top ten. This specimen was PBMCs, taken after 12 months of ibrutinib treatment. All receptors derive from a human donor with chronic lymphocytic leukemia. Each CDR3 is given with its conserved first and last residue. Fields, in order: J gene, V gene, CDR3 protein.

J gene: TRBJ2-1
V gene: TRBV5-1
CDR3 protein: CASSLEASGPNEQFF

J gene: TRBJ2-7
V gene: TRBV7-8
CDR3 protein: CASSLGLSGNYEQYF

J gene: TRBJ2-1
V gene: TRBV9
CDR3 protein: CASSLETGRSSYNEQFF

J gene: TRBJ2-5
V gene: TRBV29-1
CDR3 protein: CSGGTGGQETQYF

J gene: TRBJ1-1
V gene: TRBV18
CDR3 protein: CASSPWDVGTEAFF

J gene: TRBJ2-3
V gene: TRBV4-1
CDR3 protein: CASSQQRLAGTTDTQYF

J gene: TRBJ2-7
V gene: TRBV11-2
CDR3 protein: CASSRKTSGTVSYEQYF

J gene: TRBJ1-1
V gene: TRBV27
CDR3 protein: CASRTHRVWGTEAFF

J gene: TRBJ2-7
V gene: TRBV6-5
CDR3 protein: CATLGLGEQYF

J gene: TRBJ1-1
V gene: TRBV6-6
CDR3 protein: CASSYSGEIRTEAFF

J gene: TRBJ1-1
V gene: TRBV2
CDR3 protein: CASSVDRGNTEAFF

J gene: TRBJ2-3
V gene: TRBV30
CDR3 protein: CAWSIQGARTDTQYF

J gene: TRBJ2-7
V gene: TRBV11-2
CDR3 protein: CASRRTSSYEQYF

J gene: TRBJ2-7
V gene: TRBV30
CDR3 protein: CAWRPSGRDHEQYF

J gene: TRBJ2-1
V gene: TRBV5-1
CDR3 protein: CASSLDRVGNEQFF

J gene: TRBJ2-1
V gene: TRBV18
CDR3 protein: CASSPPDGVQFF

J gene: TRBJ1-1
V gene: TRBV2
CDR3 protein: CASSETGAQGGTEAFF

J gene: TRBJ2-3
V gene: TRBV5-5
CDR3 protein: CASSLALAGSTDTQYF

J gene: TRBJ1-4
V gene: TRBV14
CDR3 protein: CASSQLAGFNEKLFF

J gene: TRBJ2-7
V gene: TRBV6-1
CDR3 protein: CASSESGALYRNF